One sample yielded the 26 T cell receptor beta chains listed below, sequenced in a study of response to subunit inactivated influenza vaccine. TCRdb re-called the RT-PCR reads through MiXCR, storing one row per CDR3 protein. The sample holds 530,000 or so distinct CDR3 sequences, 25% seen once. Sequenced material: CD4+ T cells sorted from PBMCs, taken more than 4 days after vaccination. Receptor source: a man aged 45-65 years who received an inactivated influenza vaccine.

The chain recombines TRBV24-1 with TRBJ1-5; D is unresolved. Per germline, CDR1 KGHDR and CDR2 SFDVKD. There are 15 residues in the CDR3. V was shortened by 2 bases and J by 1 base, with 8 bases between the two germline ends. The CDR3 coding sequence is TGTGCCACCAGTGATTCACTGGAGAGCAATCAGCCCCAGCATTTT. It is translated as CATSDSLESNQPQHF.

The chain recombines TRBV10-3 with TRBJ2-1; no firm D call. Germline V gene sequence: CDR1 ENHRY, CDR2 SYGVKD. This CDR3 region has 12 residues. Trimming removed 3 bases at V and 8 bases at J, with 8 bases between. In nucleotides, the CDR3 is TGTGCCATCAGTGACACGAGAGATGAGCAGTTCTTC. It encodes CAISDTRDEQFF.

The chain recombines TRBV2 with TRBJ2-2, with D possibly TRBD1 on 5 matching bases. Germline loops: CDR1 SNHLY, CDR2 FYNNEI. Trimming stripped 4 bases from V and 0 bases from J, with 9 bases between. The CDR3 sequence is 15 residues long. CDR3 bases: TGTGCCAGCAGTGGGACACGGACGAACACCGGGGAGCTGTTTTTT. This gives the protein CASSGTRTNTGELFF.

This clonotype was seen a few times. The rearrangement joins TRBV4-1 to TRBJ1-5, with D perhaps matching TRBD1 (6 bases). The V gene's germline CDR1 is MGHRA and CDR2 YSYEKL. The CDR3 is 16 residues long. Between the trimmed V and J ends, which lost 0 bases and 6 bases, there was a span of 15 bases. DNA of the CDR3: TGCGCCAGCAGCCAAGATGCCGGGGGCTGGGGTCAGCCCCAGCATTTT. Translation: CASSQDAGGWGQPQHF.

There are a few counts of this clonotype. This chain links TRBV12-3 or TRBV12-4 with TRBJ1-4; no firm D call. V was cut by 6 bases and J by 2 bases, with 13 bases left in between. This CDR3 has 15 amino acids. The CDR3 DNA sequence: TGTGCCAGCAGCCTTACCTGGGCGACTAATGAAAAACTGTTTTTT. Its protein is CASSLTWATNEKLFF.

The chain couples TRBV20-1 to TRBJ2-1; TRBD1 might be the D (5 bases). The germline V gene has CDR1 DFQATT and CDR2 SNEGSKA (reference sequence). This CDR3 comprises 18 residues. Trimming removed 0 bases at V and 3 bases at J, with 21 bases between. The CDR3: CSARDVVRDSPVYNEQFF. The CDR3 bases are TGCAGTGCTAGAGATGTCGTCAGGGATTCTCCGGTCTACAATGAGCAGTTCTTC.

V is TRBV2 and J is TRBJ2-7; the D is unclear. CDR1 is SNHLY and CDR2 is FYNNEI in the germline V gene. The CDR3 spans 14 residues. Trimming took 3 bases from V and 1 from J, leaving 10 bases between them. CDR3 amino acids: CASSDFLVSYEQYF. CDR3 bases: TGTGCCAGCAGTGACTTCCTCGTTTCCTACGAGCAGTACTTC.

The chain couples TRBV20-1 to TRBJ2-2; D is possibly TRBD1 (6 bases). V dropped 4 bases and J dropped 1 base, with 7 bases sitting between them. The CDR3 covers 13 residues. Germline V gene data show CDR1 as DFQATT and CDR2 as SNEGSKA (reference sequence). The CDR3 DNA sequence: TGCAGTGCTAAAGGGGGGAACACCGGGGAGCTGTTTTTT. As protein: CSAKGGNTGELFF.

The chain carries TRBV7-2 and TRBJ2-4; D is possibly TRBD1 (5 bases). The germline V gene encodes CDR1 SGHTA and CDR2 FQGNSA. The CDR3 covers 12 residues. V lost 1 base and J 10 bases, leaving 8 bases between the germline ends. The CDR3: CASSLDRQIQYF. The CDR3 region has the DNA TGTGCCAGCAGCTTAGACAGGCAAATTCAGTACTTC.

This chain uses TRBV6-2 or TRBV6-3 with TRBJ2-7; D may be TRBD2 (5 bases). There are 13 residues in the CDR3. The germline V and J ends were trimmed by 3 bases and 6 bases, with 12 bases remaining between them. Per germline, CDR1 MNHEY and CDR2 SVGEGT. The chain's CDR3 is CASSYRDYSEQYF. The CDR3 DNA sequence: TGTGCCAGCAGTTATCGCGACTATTCCGAGCAGTACTTC.

This clonotype was seen a handful of times. V is TRBV20-1 and J is TRBJ2-5; TRBD2 aligns across 16 bases. The CDR3 runs 17 residues. Looked up from germline, CDR1 is DFQATT and CDR2 is SNEGSKA (reference sequence). V lost 6 bases and J lost 5; bases outside the gene matches: 12. CDR3 coding DNA: TGCAGTGCCCCGGGACTAGCGGGGGGGTCCGTCTGGGAGACCCAGTACTTC. Its protein is CSAPGLAGGSVWETQYF.

The V and J genes are TRBV18 and TRBJ2-5; 8 bases match TRBD1. The CDR3 is made up of 16 amino acids. Germline CDR1 KGHSH, CDR2 LQKENI. Losses at the gene ends were 0 bases for V and 2 bases for J; bases not matched to a gene: 5. Written as DNA, the CDR3 is TGTGCCAGCTCACCACCAACAGGGGGAGGTCAAGAGACCCAGTACTTC. Residues: CASSPPTGGGQETQYF.

The rearrangement joins TRBV7-2 to TRBJ2-1; D remains ambiguous. Germline-derived CDR1 and CDR2 are SGHTA and FQGNSA. The CDR3 has 15 residues. The V end lost 4 bases, the J end lost 5 bases, and 15 bases lay between the germline ends. Here the CDR3 reads CASSWRRPTDNEQFF. In DNA form, the CDR3 reads TGTGCCAGCAGCTGGAGACGGCCCACTGACAATGAGCAGTTCTTC.

This clonotype was found a few times. This chain connects TRBV7-2 to TRBJ1-2, with D maybe TRBD1 (6 bases). Deletions cut 5 bases from V and 0 bases from J, with 10 bases between. CDR1 and CDR2 from the germline V gene are SGHTA and FQGNSA. This CDR3 spans 14 amino acids. The DNA of the CDR3 is TGTGCCAGCAGCGCGGGACAAACTAACTATGGCTACACCTTC. As protein: CASSAGQTNYGYTF.

V usage is TRBV24-1 and J usage is TRBJ2-1; no definite D call. Germline assignment: CDR1 KGHDR and CDR2 SFDVKD. The CDR3 loop spans 15 amino acids. Trimming left V 2 bases short and J 2 bases short, with 9 bases between. The CDR3 coding sequence is TGTGCCACCAGTGATTCAGGAATTGCCTACAATGAGCAGTTCTTC. It encodes CATSDSGIAYNEQFF.

This clonotype occurred a few times. This chain connects TRBV20-1 to TRBJ2-2; 7 nucleotides align to TRBD1. The CDR3 covers 14 residues. The ends lost 6 bases at V and 2 bases at J; junction bases unmatched: 6. CDR1 and CDR2 (germline): DFQATT, SNEGSKA (reference sequence). The CDR3 DNA is TGCAGTGCAACGGGACAGAGAAACACCGGGGAGCTGTTTTTT. This encodes CSATGQRNTGELFF.

This clonotype was found a few times. The chain has TRBV3-1 and TRBJ1-1, with D hard to call. V was cut by 6 bases and J by 0 bases, with 5 bases left in between. The CDR3 extends over 12 amino acids. Germline V CDR1 and CDR2: LGHDT, YNNKEL (reference sequence). The CDR3 sequence is CASRDLNTEAFF. DNA of the CDR3: TGTGCCAGCAGAGACTTGAACACTGAAGCTTTCTTT.

There are many counts of this clonotype. The chain employs TRBV12-3 or TRBV12-4 and TRBJ1-1; D not certain. V was cut by 6 bases and J by 8 bases, with 10 bases left in between. This CDR3 is 11 amino acids long. This chain's CDR3 is CASSGPGEAFF. As DNA, the CDR3 is TGTGCCAGCAGCGGTCCGGGAGAAGCTTTCTTT.

This clonotype was seen more than once but under ten times. V and J are TRBV20-1 and TRBJ1-2; 11 bases fit TRBD1. Germline lookup yields CDR1 DFQATT and CDR2 SNEGSKA (reference sequence). This CDR3 region has 13 residues. DNA for the CDR3: TGCAGCAACGGACAGGGGGCTGTCTATGGCTACACCTTC. Amino acids: CSNGQGAVYGYTF.

The chain recombines TRBV2 with TRBJ2-5; D is unresolved. V lost 8 bases and J lost 1, with 11 bases in between. This CDR3 has 13 residues. The germline CDR1 and CDR2 sequences are SNHLY and FYNNEI. The DNA of the CDR3 is TGTGCCAGCTCAAGACTTATCCAAGAGACCCAGTACTTC. Protein product: CASSRLIQETQYF.

This clonotype was recorded a few times. The rearrangement links TRBV12-3 or TRBV12-4 to TRBJ1-1; the D gene is possibly TRBD1 (5 bases). Trimming removed 3 bases from V and 4 bases from J, with 12 bases in between. This CDR3 contains 14 residues. The chain's CDR3 is CASSFVGLGTEAFF. CDR3 DNA sequence: TGTGCCAGCAGTTTCGTGGGGCTTGGCACTGAAGCTTTCTTT.

This chain links TRBV5-6 with TRBJ2-1, with 16 bases identical to TRBD2. J gave up 15 bases and V 0 bases, and 9 bases lay outside the gene matches. Germline V gene lookup returns CDR1 SGHDT and CDR2 YYEEEE. This CDR3 comprises 16 residues. The CDR3 DNA sequence: TGTGCCAGCAGCTTGGCCCCGGGACTAGCGGGGGGGCCCCTGTTCTTC. It yields the protein CASSLAPGLAGGPLFF.

J is TRBJ1-6 and V is TRBV2, with a tentative D call TRBD1 (5 bases). V dropped 4 bases and J dropped 6 bases, with 16 bases sitting between them. This CDR3 contains 16 residues. CDR1 is SNHLY, CDR2 FYNNEI, per germline. DNA for the CDR3: TGTGCCAGCAGTGGAGCAGGGATAGGCTCTAATTCACCCCTCCACTTT. Translation gives CASSGAGIGSNSPLHF.

The CDR3 protein is CASSLGQRTYEQYF. CDR3 coding DNA: TGTGCCAGCAGCTTGGGACAGAGGACCTACGAGCAGTACTTC. The chain has TRBV5-6 and TRBJ2-7; maybe TRBD1 (5 bases). CDR1 SGHDT and CDR2 YYEEEE come from the germline V gene. The CDR3 spans 14 residues. Deletions cut 0 bases from V and 2 bases from J, with 9 bases between.

The chain employs TRBV10-3 and TRBJ2-1; D not resolved. CDR1 ENHRY and CDR2 SYGVKD come from the germline V gene. The CDR3 totals 13 residues. Trimming stripped 2 bases from V and 13 bases from J, with 15 bases between. CDR3 DNA: TGTGCCATCAGTGAGGTTGGAGCCTCAAATCAGTTCTTC. Its translation: CAISEVGASNQFF.

This chain uses TRBV10-3 with TRBJ2-1, with D unresolved. The CDR3 runs to 13 residues. The V gene lost 7 bases and the J gene lost 7 bases, with 14 bases spanning the gap. The germline gives CDR1 ENHRY, CDR2 SYGVKD. The CDR3 coding sequence is TGTGCCATCAAAGCCCCGTCCGGGAATGAGCAGTTCTTC. It yields the protein CAIKAPSGNEQFF.